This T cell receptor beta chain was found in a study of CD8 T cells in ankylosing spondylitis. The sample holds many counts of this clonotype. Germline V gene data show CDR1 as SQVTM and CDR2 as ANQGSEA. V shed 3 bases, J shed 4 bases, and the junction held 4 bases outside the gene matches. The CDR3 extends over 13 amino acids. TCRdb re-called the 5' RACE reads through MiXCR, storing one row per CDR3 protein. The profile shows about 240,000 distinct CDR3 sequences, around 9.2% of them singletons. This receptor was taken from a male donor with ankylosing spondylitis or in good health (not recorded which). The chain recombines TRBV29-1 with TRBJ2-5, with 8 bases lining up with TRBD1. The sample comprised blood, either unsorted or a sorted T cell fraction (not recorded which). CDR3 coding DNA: TGCAGCGTTGACGTCAGGGGGCTAGAGACCCAGTACTTC. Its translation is CSVDVRGLETQYF.